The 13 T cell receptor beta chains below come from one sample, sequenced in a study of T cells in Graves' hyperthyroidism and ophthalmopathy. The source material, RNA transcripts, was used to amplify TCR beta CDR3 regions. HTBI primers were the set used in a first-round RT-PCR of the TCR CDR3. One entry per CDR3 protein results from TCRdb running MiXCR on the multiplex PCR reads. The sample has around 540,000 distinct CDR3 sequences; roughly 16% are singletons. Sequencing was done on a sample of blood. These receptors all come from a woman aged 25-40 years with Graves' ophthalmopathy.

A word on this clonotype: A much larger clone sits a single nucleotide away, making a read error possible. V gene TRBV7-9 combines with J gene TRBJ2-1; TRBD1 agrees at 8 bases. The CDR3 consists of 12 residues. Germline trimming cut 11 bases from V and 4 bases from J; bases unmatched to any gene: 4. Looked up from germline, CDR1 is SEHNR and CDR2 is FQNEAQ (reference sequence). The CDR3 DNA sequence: TGTGCCGTACGGACAGGGTACAATGAGCAGTTCTTC. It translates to CAVRTGYNEQFF.

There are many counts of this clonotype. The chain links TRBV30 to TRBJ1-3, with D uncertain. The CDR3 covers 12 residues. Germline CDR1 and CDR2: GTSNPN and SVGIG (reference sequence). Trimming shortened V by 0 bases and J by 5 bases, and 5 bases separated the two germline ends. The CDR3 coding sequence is TGTGCCTGGAGTGTAACGCGAAACACCATATATTTT. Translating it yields CAWSVTRNTIYF. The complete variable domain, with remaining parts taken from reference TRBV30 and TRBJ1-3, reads SQTIHQWPATLVQPVGSPLSLECTVEGTSNPNLYWYRQAAGRGLQLLFYSVGIGQISSEVPQNLSASRPQDRQFILSSKKLLLSDSGFYLCAWSVTRNTIYFGEGSWLTVV.

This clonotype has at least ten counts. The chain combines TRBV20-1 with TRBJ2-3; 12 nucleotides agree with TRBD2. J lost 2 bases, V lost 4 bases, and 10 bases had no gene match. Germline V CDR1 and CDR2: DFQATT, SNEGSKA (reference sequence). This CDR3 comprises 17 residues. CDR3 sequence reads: CSAIPSTSGSFTDTQYF. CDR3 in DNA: TGCAGTGCTATCCCTTCGACTAGCGGGAGTTTCACAGATACGCAGTATTTT.

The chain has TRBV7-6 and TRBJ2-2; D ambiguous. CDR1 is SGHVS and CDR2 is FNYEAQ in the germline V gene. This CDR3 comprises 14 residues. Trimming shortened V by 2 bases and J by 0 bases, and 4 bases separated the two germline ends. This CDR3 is CASSLSSNTGELFF. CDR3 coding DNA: TGTGCCAGCAGCTTAAGCTCGAACACCGGGGAGCTGTTTTTT.

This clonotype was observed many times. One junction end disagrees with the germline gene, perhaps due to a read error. The CDR3 bases are TGCAGTGCCGAGGGTTTGTACCAAGAGACCCAGTGCTTC. It codes for CSAEGLYQETQCF. The chain combines TRBV20-1 with TRBJ2-5; TRBD2 is a possible D gene (5 bases). Germline V gives CDR1 DFQATT, CDR2 SNEGSKA (reference sequence). The CDR3 spans 13 residues.

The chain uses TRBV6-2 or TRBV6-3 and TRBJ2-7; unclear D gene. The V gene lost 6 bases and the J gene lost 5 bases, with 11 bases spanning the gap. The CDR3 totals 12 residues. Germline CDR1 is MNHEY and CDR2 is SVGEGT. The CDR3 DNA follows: TGTGCCAGCAGCAGTATCCGCAACGAGCAGTACTTC. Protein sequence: CASSSIRNEQYF.

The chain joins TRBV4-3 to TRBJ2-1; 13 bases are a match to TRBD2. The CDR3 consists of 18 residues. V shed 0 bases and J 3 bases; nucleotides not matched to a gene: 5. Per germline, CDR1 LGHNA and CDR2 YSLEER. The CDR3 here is CASSQELAGGPNYNEQFF. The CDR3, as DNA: TGCGCCAGCAGCCAAGAACTAGCGGGAGGGCCAAACTACAATGAGCAGTTCTTC.

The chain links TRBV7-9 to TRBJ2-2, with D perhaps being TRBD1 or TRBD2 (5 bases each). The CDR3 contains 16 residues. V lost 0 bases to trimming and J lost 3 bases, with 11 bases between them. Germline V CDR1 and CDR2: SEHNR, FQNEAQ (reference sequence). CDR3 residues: CASSLALGVHTGELFF. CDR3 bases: TGTGCCAGCAGCTTAGCGCTGGGGGTTCACACCGGGGAGCTGTTTTTT.

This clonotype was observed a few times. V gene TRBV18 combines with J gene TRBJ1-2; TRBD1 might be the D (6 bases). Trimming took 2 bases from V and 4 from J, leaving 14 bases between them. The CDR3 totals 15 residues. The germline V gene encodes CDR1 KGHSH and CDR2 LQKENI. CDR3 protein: CASSPGPGDGYGYTF. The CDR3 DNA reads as TGTGCCAGCTCACCAGGGCCAGGGGATGGCTATGGCTACACCTTC.

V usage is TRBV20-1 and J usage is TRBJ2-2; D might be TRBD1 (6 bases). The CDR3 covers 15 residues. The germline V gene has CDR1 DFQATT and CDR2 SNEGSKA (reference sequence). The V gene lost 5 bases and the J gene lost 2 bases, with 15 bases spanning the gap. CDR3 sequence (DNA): TGCAGTGCTGACAGCGGACAGTTTAACACCGGGGAGCTGTTTTTT. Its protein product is CSADSGQFNTGELFF.

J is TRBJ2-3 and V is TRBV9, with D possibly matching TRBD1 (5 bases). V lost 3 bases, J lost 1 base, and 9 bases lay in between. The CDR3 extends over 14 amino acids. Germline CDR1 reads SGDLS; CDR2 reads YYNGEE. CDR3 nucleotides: TGTGCCAGCAGCGGCAGGGCAGGCACAGATACGCAGTATTTT. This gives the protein CASSGRAGTDTQYF.

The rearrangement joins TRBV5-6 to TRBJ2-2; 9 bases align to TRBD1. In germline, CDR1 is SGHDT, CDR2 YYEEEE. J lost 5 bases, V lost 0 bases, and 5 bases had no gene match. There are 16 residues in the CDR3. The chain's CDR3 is CASSLEGTGITGELFF. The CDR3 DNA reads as TGTGCCAGCAGCTTGGAAGGGACAGGGATAACCGGGGAGCTGTTTTTT.

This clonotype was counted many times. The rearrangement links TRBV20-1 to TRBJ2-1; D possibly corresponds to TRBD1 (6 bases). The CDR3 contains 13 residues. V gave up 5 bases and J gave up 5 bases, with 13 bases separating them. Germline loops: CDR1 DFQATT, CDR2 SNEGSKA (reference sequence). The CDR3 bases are TGCAGTGCTGCTCAGGGGTCGGACAATGAGCAGTTCTTC. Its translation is CSAAQGSDNEQFF.